This entry features one TCR beta chain sequence. These data come from a study of blood T cell repertoires in COVID-19. Across the whole study: The cDNA or gDNA used as material had been derived from T cells, B-cell-depleted T cells, or PBMCs.

The protocol was immunoSEQ multiplex PCR, while the TCRdb copy is restricted to in-frame clones and leaves out a portion. The data show hundreds of thousands of clones, 85% to 90% seen once. CDR1 is SEHNR, CDR2 FQNEAQ, per germline (reference sequence). V gave up 4 bases and J gave up 2 bases; unmatched junction bases: 6. The CDR3 has 15 residues. The receptor's source is a man older than 75 with acute or convalescent COVID-19. The chain uses TRBV7-9 and TRBJ2-7; TRBD2 agrees at 9 bases. The material sequenced was peripheral blood. CDR3 protein: CASSSPLAGTYEQYF. CDR3 nucleotides: TGTGCCAGCAGCTCGCCCCTAGCGGGAACCTACGAGCAGTACTTC.